Reported below is one T cell receptor beta chain. With 7 bases removed from V and 7 bases from J, the gap between germline ends came to 13 bases. This CDR3 spans 12 amino acids. CDR1 MDHEN and CDR2 SYDVKM come from the germline V gene. The data originate from a study of shared clonotypes between healthy human individuals. Sequencing on ten immunoSEQ deep assay plates was performed for unsorted PBMC DNA. The repertoire was sequenced with immunoSEQ multiplex PCR; TCRdb's copy has only in-frame clones and lacks some. The profile shows about 480,000 clones, approximately 79% of them singletons. This clonotype originated in a woman aged 40 to 50 in good health. Some clones in this sample may be carry-over from other donors' samples. The chain employs TRBV28 and TRBJ1-2; D is undetermined. The sequencing sample was made of PBMCs. The CDR3: CASTGRAPGYTF. Written as DNA, the CDR3 is TGTGCCAGCACCGGGAGGGCTCCTGGCTACACCTTC.